This T cell receptor (beta chain) was observed in a study of T-cell reconstitution after alpha-beta-depleted transplantation in children. General observations from the study: T-cell counts and diversity were attributed mostly to newly produced T cells one year after transplant. Alpha-beta T cells present about two months after transplant were reported to originate from several hundred expanded graft clones. The study traced high day-60 TCRbeta diversity in some patients to surviving recipient T cells and thymic progenitors.

As it was prepared, the TCRbeta library received unique molecular identifiers. In TCRdb, the PCR reads were re-called with MiXCR into one record per CDR3 protein. This sample has over 45,000 distinct CDR3 sequences, with about 10% found just once. For this clonotype: The antigen remains unidentified.

Trimming took 1 base from V and 4 from J, leaving 7 bases between them. This CDR3 has 14 residues. Looked up from germline, CDR1 is LNHDA and CDR2 is SQIVND (reference sequence). Sequencing was performed on PBMCs, mostly from graft donor cells, taken 60 days after TCRalphabeta/CD19-depleted stem cell transplant. This receptor was identified in a male patient under 10 years old who had a stem cell transplant for chronic granulomatous disease, so the T cells may come from the graft donor. This sequence joins TRBV19 and TRBJ2-2, with no clear D. DNA for the CDR3: TGTGCCAGTAGTATAGTGGGCGGCACCGGGGAGCTGTTTTTT. Encoded protein: CASSIVGGTGELFF.